This T cell receptor beta chain emerged from a study of T cells in Graves' hyperthyroidism and ophthalmopathy. A patient was excluded if there was uncontrolled infection, other autoimmune disease, pregnancy or lactation. Clinical symptoms, serum thyroxine and TRAb, thyroid ultrasound and orbital computed tomography were used for the diagnoses. There were TCR beta CDR3 regions amplified from RNA transcripts. HTBI primers drove first-round RT-PCR of the TCR CDR3. TCRdb independently ran MiXCR on the multiplex PCR reads; one entry per CDR3 protein. Here the sample spans 400,000 to 450,000 distinct CDR3 sequences, about 15% being singletons. CDR3 length equals 16 residues. Germline V gene lookup returns CDR1 DFQATT and CDR2 SNEGSKA (reference sequence). The V and J ends lost 6 bases and 3 bases, in that order; junction bases with no gene match: 14.

The chain carries TRBV20-1 and TRBJ2-3, with 8 bases matching TRBD2. This clonotype originated in a man in his late teens or twenties with Graves' ophthalmopathy. Sequencing was done on a sample of blood. CDR3 protein: CSATAGAGWGTDTQYF. CDR3 DNA sequence: TGCAGTGCGACAGCGGGAGCGGGGTGGGGTACAGATACGCAGTATTTT.